The 25 T cell receptor beta chains below all came from one sample that was sequenced in a study of T cells in Graves' hyperthyroidism and ophthalmopathy. RNA transcripts yielded amplified TCR beta CDR3 regions. Initially, a first-round RT-PCR of the TCR CDR3 employed the HTBI primer set. TCRdb reprocessed the multiplex PCR reads with MiXCR, giving one entry per CDR3 protein. The repertoire holds some 650,000 distinct CDR3 sequences, with about 16% as singletons. The source material was blood. These receptors were obtained from a woman aged 40 to 50 with Graves' ophthalmopathy.

V is TRBV10-3 and J is TRBJ2-1; 8 nucleotides line up with TRBD2. CDR3 length: 11 residues. Unmatched junction bases numbered 4, after V lost 8 bases and J lost 10 bases. CDR1 and CDR2 (germline): ENHRY, SYGVKD. CDR3 region: CAIRSGGEQFF. The DNA of the CDR3 is TGTGCCATCCGGAGCGGGGGCGAGCAGTTCTTC.

As for this clonotype: One junction end does not reproduce the germline sequence, and a read error may be involved. The chain has TRBV5-1 and TRBJ2-2; D unclear. The CDR3 loop spans 15 amino acids. Germline V gene data show CDR1 as SGHRS and CDR2 as YFSETQ. This CDR3 reads CASGLGKESPGELFF. The CDR3 DNA follows: TGCGCCAGCGGCTTGGGGAAAGAATCGCCCGGGGAGCTGTTTTTT.

This clonotype was counted at least ten times. This sequence joins TRBV2 and TRBJ2-3; 9 nucleotides line up with TRBD1. This CDR3 spans 17 amino acids. After removal of 10 bases from V and 0 bases from J, the junction contained 14 bases not matched to a gene. The germline V gene encodes CDR1 SNHLY and CDR2 FYNNEI. CDR3 region: CATSGQGSWYSTDTQYF. Here the CDR3 DNA reads TGTGCCACCTCGGGACAGGGAAGTTGGTATAGCACAGATACGCAGTATTTT.

This clonotype was seen ten or more times. The gene calls are TRBV6-1 and TRBJ2-4; 14 nucleotides line up with TRBD2. V lost 6 bases, J lost 5 bases, and 6 bases stayed unmatched. The CDR3 is 16 residues long. Germline V gene lookup returns CDR1 MNHNS and CDR2 SASEGT. CDR3 DNA: TGTGCCAGCAGCGGGGGACTAGCGGGAGTGGAAAACATTCAGTACTTC. Translating gives CASSGGLAGVENIQYF.

The table lists this clonotype with many counts. V gene TRBV3-1 combines with J gene TRBJ1-2, with D hard to call. The CDR3 sequence is 13 residues long. With 3 bases removed from V and 2 bases from J, the gap between germline ends came to 7 bases. Germline V gene sequence: CDR1 LGHDT, CDR2 YNNKEL (reference sequence). The CDR3 DNA sequence: TGTGCCAGCAGCCAGCCAAACAACTATGGCTACACCTTC. Its protein product is CASSQPNNYGYTF. The full variable domain, with the rest looked up from reference TRBV3-1 and TRBJ1-2, is DTAVSQTPKYLVTQMGNDKSIKCEQNLGHDTMYWYKQDSKKFLKIMFSYNNKELIINETVPNRFSPKSPDKAHLNLHINSLELGDSAVYFCASSQPNNYGYTFGSGTRLTVV.

This rearrangement joins TRBV28 to TRBJ1-2; 7 bases line up with TRBD1. Looked up from germline, CDR1 is MDHEN and CDR2 is SYDVKM. The CDR3 contains 12 residues. The trim removed 5 bases at V and 9 bases at J, leaving 6 bases unmatched. CDR3 DNA: TGTGCCAGCAGTCGACAGGGTCTTCGCTACACCTTC. Protein product: CASSRQGLRYTF.

Worth noting for this clonotype: This may stem from a read error, because a much larger clone lies one nucleotide away. The chain couples TRBV2 to TRBJ2-2; D unresolved. Germline CDR1 SNHLY, CDR2 FYNNEI. CDR3 length equals 11 residues. The CDR3 loop is CAGSVFGELFF. DNA for the CDR3: TGTGCCGGCAGTGTCTTCGGGGAGCTGTTTTTT.

There are many counts of this clonotype. V and J are TRBV27 and TRBJ1-4, with D perhaps TRBD1 (5 bases). Per the germline V gene, CDR1 is MNHEY and CDR2 is SMNVEV (reference sequence). The V end was cut by 9 bases, the J end by 7 bases, with 18 bases between. The CDR3 is made up of 14 amino acids. This CDR3 is CASATRDPGEKLFF. The CDR3 DNA reads TGTGCCAGTGCTACCAGGGATCCAGGTGAAAAACTGTTTTTT.

The chain recombines TRBV5-1 with TRBJ2-5; 7 nucleotides align to TRBD1. J gave up 4 bases and V 5 bases, and 5 bases lay outside the gene matches. Germline CDR1 is SGHRS and CDR2 is YFSETQ. The CDR3 has 13 residues. The DNA for the CDR3 is TGCGCCAGCAGTACAGGGGATGTAGAGACCCAGTACTTC. The encoded protein is CASSTGDVETQYF.

The chain carries TRBV6-1 and TRBJ2-5; D is possibly TRBD1 (8 bases). Germline values: CDR1 MNHNS, CDR2 SASEGT. The CDR3 sequence is 16 residues long. V was clipped by 6 bases and J by 7 bases, with 24 bases between them. The CDR3 DNA sequence: TGTGCCAGCAGCGGCCGGGACGGGACAGGCGGGAGGACCCAGTACTTC. Its protein is CASSGRDGTGGRTQYF.

V and J are TRBV6-2 or TRBV6-3 and TRBJ2-3, with TRBD2 matching over 8 bases. With 10 bases clipped from V and 2 bases from J, the junction kept 11 bases outside the gene matches. Germline V CDR1 and CDR2: MNHEY, SVGEGT. This CDR3 contains 15 residues. The CDR3 sequence is CAIRGGAWYTDTQYF. DNA for the CDR3: TGTGCCATCCGGGGGGGGGCATGGTACACAGATACGCAGTATTTT.

The chain links TRBV4-2 to TRBJ1-6; 7 nucleotides match TRBD1. Germline CDR1 and CDR2: LGHNA and YNFKEQ. Losses at the gene ends were 1 base for V and 7 bases for J; bases not matched to a gene: 4. There are 15 residues in the CDR3. The CDR3 protein is CASSQADRSNSPLHF. In DNA form, the CDR3 reads TGTGCCAGCAGCCAAGCGGACAGGAGCAATTCACCCCTCCACTTT.

This clonotype has a count of ten or more. This chain links TRBV20-1 with TRBJ1-5, with a weak D call TRBD1 (6 bases). CDR1 and CDR2 (germline): DFQATT, SNEGSKA (reference sequence). V was trimmed by 0 bases and J by 0 bases, leaving 15 bases between them. The CDR3 is made up of 17 amino acids. The DNA for the CDR3 is TGCAGTGCTAGAGATCCCCAGGGGAGCTATAGCAATCAGCCCCAGCATTTT. It translates to CSARDPQGSYSNQPQHF.

This clonotype was seen only a few times. The chain employs TRBV10-1 and TRBJ2-1, with 9 bases fitting TRBD1. The CDR3 totals 16 residues. V dropped 3 bases and J dropped 7; count of bases not matched to a gene: 10. In germline, CDR1 is WNHNN, CDR2 SYGVQD (reference sequence). The CDR3 here is CASSDQLGTGRNEQFF. The CDR3 nucleotides read TGCGCCAGCAGTGATCAACTCGGGACAGGGAGAAATGAGCAGTTCTTC.

This chain uses TRBV9 with TRBJ2-5, with D perhaps matching TRBD2 (7 bases). The length of the CDR3 is 15 residues. Trimming removed 0 bases at V and 2 bases at J, with 11 bases between. From germline, CDR1 is SGDLS and CDR2 YYNGEE. The CDR3 nucleotides read TGTGCCAGCAGCGTAGGTGGGGGGGCTCAAGAGACCCAGTACTTC. This translates into CASSVGGGAQETQYF.

This clonotype was recorded a few times. This chain links TRBV20-1 with TRBJ1-6; TRBD1 matches at 7 bases. V was pared by 4 bases and J by 6 bases, with 6 bases of the junction left unmatched. The CDR3 runs to 14 residues. Germline CDR1 is DFQATT and CDR2 is SNEGSKA (reference sequence). The CDR3 protein is CSATTGWSNSPLHF. CDR3 bases: TGCAGTGCTACGACAGGGTGGAGTAATTCACCCCTCCACTTT.

DNA for the CDR3: TGTGCCAGCAGCTTGACGGGGGGACAGAACACTGAAGCTTTCTTT. This translates into CASSLTGGQNTEAFF. The chain carries TRBV7-3 and TRBJ1-1, with D possibly being TRBD1 (6 bases). V was cut by 3 bases and J by 1 base, with 12 bases left in between. The CDR3 is 15 residues long. Germline CDR1 SGHTA, CDR2 FQGTGA.

The table lists this clonotype with a few counts. A clone one base away is much larger, so this may be a read error. The J gene is TRBJ2-1, the V gene TRBV28; possible D gene TRBD2, 5 bases. The V gene's germline CDR1 is MDHEN and CDR2 SYDVKM. The CDR3 is made up of 15 amino acids. Trimming pared 7 bases from V and 1 base from J, leaving 14 bases between. Here the CDR3 reads CASKPSGPSYNEQFF. In nucleotides, the CDR3 is TGTGCCAGCAAACCCAGCGGTCCTTCCTACAATGAGCAGTTCTTC.

This clonotype was seen ten or more times. V gene TRBV2 combines with J gene TRBJ2-5; 9 nucleotides match TRBD1. The germline gives CDR1 SNHLY, CDR2 FYNNEI. CDR3 length equals 15 residues. With V trimmed by 2 bases and J by 4 bases, 5 bases remained unmatched. CDR3 region: CASSETGQGGETQYF. The DNA of the CDR3 is TGTGCCAGCAGTGAAACGGGACAGGGTGGAGAGACCCAGTACTTC.

This clonotype was picked up many times. This chain joins TRBV2 and TRBJ2-1; TRBD2 agrees at 12 bases. In germline, CDR1 is SNHLY, CDR2 FYNNEI. The V and J ends lost 4 bases and 8 bases, in that order; junction bases with no gene match: 24. The CDR3 has 21 residues. The CDR3 loop is CASSGLAEPTSGGQHPDEQFF. In nucleotides, the CDR3 is TGTGCCAGCAGTGGGTTGGCGGAGCCGACTAGCGGGGGCCAACATCCAGATGAGCAGTTCTTC.

The chain recombines TRBV5-4 with TRBJ2-7, with 9 bases identical to TRBD1. The germline CDR1 and CDR2 sequences are SGHNT and YYREEE (reference sequence). With V trimmed by 0 bases and J by 9 bases, 19 bases remained unmatched. The CDR3 runs to 18 residues. This CDR3 is CASSLGGFARTGDSRQYF. In DNA, the CDR3 is TGTGCCAGCAGCTTGGGAGGTTTCGCAAGGACAGGGGATTCACGGCAGTACTTC.

This clonotype was recorded many times. The chain couples TRBV2 to TRBJ1-2; D perhaps matches TRBD1 (5 bases). The CDR3 runs 14 residues. CDR1 and CDR2 (germline): SNHLY, FYNNEI. V was shortened by 4 bases and J by 3 bases, with 12 bases between the two germline ends. Here the CDR3 reads CASSVEGWDYGYTF. Written as DNA, the CDR3 is TGTGCCAGCAGTGTGGAGGGGTGGGACTATGGCTACACCTTC.

The rearrangement uses TRBV6-5 and TRBJ2-3; possible D gene TRBD2, 6 bases. Deletions cut 0 bases from V and 4 bases from J, with 11 bases between. CDR1 is MNHEY, CDR2 SVGAGI, per germline. The CDR3 covers 15 residues. In DNA, the CDR3 is TGTGCCAGCAGTTACTCGGAGGGCTCCGCAGATACGCAGTATTTT. The encoded protein is CASSYSEGSADTQYF.

In its sample, this clonotype was seen many times. This chain uses TRBV5-1 with TRBJ1-2; 10 nucleotides agree with TRBD1. V was clipped by 3 bases and J by 0 bases; unmatched bases: 5. CDR1 is SGHRS, CDR2 YFSETQ, per germline. The CDR3 is 16 amino acids. In nucleotides, the CDR3 is TGCGCCAGCAGCTCTGGACAGGGGGTGACTAACTATGGCTACACCTTC. Amino acids: CASSSGQGVTNYGYTF.

This clonotype showed up just a few times. The genes are TRBV15 and TRBJ1-4; 7 bases match TRBD1. Germline V gene data show CDR1 as LNHNV and CDR2 as YYDKDF (reference sequence). The CDR3 is made up of 14 amino acids. The V and J ends lost 3 bases and 8 bases, in that order; junction bases with no gene match: 6. The CDR3 DNA is TGTGCCACCAGCAGGCCCTTGACAGGGGAAAAACTGTTTTTT. Translation: CATSRPLTGEKLFF. The full variable domain, completed using reference TRBV15 and TRBJ1-4, is DAMVIQNPRYQVTQFGKPVTLSCSQTLNHNVMYWYQQKSSQAPKLLFHYYDKDFNNEADTPDNFQSRRPNTSFCFLDIRSPGLGDTAMYLCATSRPLTGEKLFFGSGTQLSVL.